These T cell receptor beta chains were read from a single sample in a study of OX40 agonist ivuxolimab in advanced cancers. Here immunoSEQ multiplex PCR was the method, and the copy in TCRdb shows in-frame clones only, minus some. The sample has 65,000 to 75,000 clones; roughly 85% are singletons. This sample comprised CD4+ or CD8+ T cells sorted from blood, obtained in a trial of the OX40 agonist ivuxolimab. These receptors came from an adult with an advanced solid tumor such as melanoma, head and neck, liver or kidney cancer. Each CDR3 is given without its conserved first and last residue. Each record gives: D gene, V gene, CDR3 protein. A D gene is named only where the DNA matches it firmly.

.,TRBV6-5,ASSDGGSNTEAF
.,TRBV7-7,ASSQEGFYEQY
.,TRBV18,ASSPAGDQPQH
.,TRBV4-2,ASSQDDGSIYEQY
.,TRBV7-2,ASVPGTAIGGEQF
.,TRBV21-1,ASFNQGPNYGYT
TRBD1,TRBV18,ASSPGTGGLFTEAF
.,TRBV11-1,ASSSFLLYNEQF
.,TRBV6-1,ASSEHRESSYEQY
TRBD1,TRBV7-6,ASSPWDRGAYEQY
.,TRBV5-1,ASSREGGYEQY
.,TRBV7-2,ASSFPGSTQY
.,TRBV2,ASIPLPGGLANYGYT
.,TRBV28,ASSRGMMEKLF
.,TRBV7-9,ASSRTPSPLH
.,TRBV27,ASSLSGPINTEAF
.,TRBV6-1,ASSPDTISPLH
.,TRBV29-1,SVGQDYGYT
.,TRBV6-1,ASSAYKPGETQY
.,TRBV30,AWSEGLAKGYGYT
TRBD2,TRBV7-2,ASGISSGRANEQF
.,TRBV11-3,ASSLGPGTDTQY
.,TRBV2,ASRTSSYNSPLH
.,TRBV7-2,ASSFQTEETQY
TRBD2,TRBV7-2,ASSLHSGAGTDTQY
TRBD1,TRBV5-1,ASSSQGASSGNTIY
TRBD1,TRBV28,ASSPASGTGGFEQY
.,TRBV5-8,ASSPRRDTEAF
.,TRBV12-5,ASGFQGIGEQF
.,TRBV5-3,ASSAGPGLNEQY
TRBD2,TRBV16,ASSQTSGSNEQY
.,TRBV30,AWSVSGNQPQH
.,TRBV11-3,ASSLGANGETQY
.,TRBV19,ASSISSNQPQH
.,TRBV21-1,ASSKCVTGEAF
TRBD2,TRBV7-2,ASSSRTSGSLYEQY